A single sample is the source of the 25 T cell receptor beta chains below, sequenced in a study of blood T cells in healthy people across ages. PCR was performed a second time for about 7 to 12 cycles using a sample-barcoded 5' primer and a J-beta primer mix. TCRdb re-called the 5' RACE reads with MiXCR, one entry per CDR3 protein. This repertoire shows some 1,500,000 distinct CDR3 sequences, approximately 43% found once; its top ten account for around 4%. The material sequenced was blood. The receptor set was obtained from a woman aged 18-29 years in good health.

On this clonotype: Germline is not matched at one junction end, which may reflect a read error. This CDR3 reads CASSSWDRGESSPLHF. The CDR3 DNA is TGCGCCAGCAGTTCCTGGGACAGGGGGGAAAGTTCACCCCTCCACTTT. The J gene is TRBJ1-6, the V gene TRBV6-6; TRBD1 matches at 11 bases. In germline, CDR1 is MNHNY, CDR2 SVGAGI (reference sequence). The CDR3 contains 16 residues.

This clonotype was counted between two and nine times. The CDR3 sequence is CSARQVDGDQPQHF. Here the CDR3 DNA reads TGCAGCGCCCGACAGGTTGATGGCGATCAGCCCCAGCATTTT. The chain recombines TRBV29-1 with TRBJ1-5; D might be TRBD1 (6 bases). This CDR3 contains 14 residues. V was clipped by 7 bases and J by 5 bases, with 18 bases between them. Per the germline V gene, CDR1 is SQVTM and CDR2 is ANQGSEA.

This clonotype was seen many times. The chain carries TRBV12-3 or TRBV12-4 and TRBJ2-7; D ambiguous. The CDR3 totals 13 residues. V lost 3 bases, J lost 2 bases, and 8 bases lay in between. The CDR3 region is CASSFGAAYEQYF. The DNA for the CDR3 is TGTGCCAGCAGTTTTGGCGCCGCCTACGAGCAGTACTTC.

CDR3 in DNA: TGTGCCAGCAGCGTATCTAGGACTAGCGGGTCCTTGGACACCGGGGAGCTGTTTTTT. This sequence encodes CASSVSRTSGSLDTGELFF. The chain joins TRBV9 to TRBJ2-2; 11 bases are shared with TRBD2. Trimming at V came to 1 base and at J to 3 bases, leaving 11 bases not matched to a gene. This CDR3 contains 19 residues. Germline V gene data show CDR1 as SGDLS and CDR2 as YYNGEE.

The chain couples TRBV3-1 to TRBJ2-4; possibly TRBD2 for D (5 bases). CDR3 length: 14 amino acids. Germline values: CDR1 LGHDT, CDR2 YNNKEL (reference sequence). Trimming took 3 bases from V and 13 from J, leaving 19 bases between them. CDR3 DNA sequence: TGTGCCAGCAGCCAGAGACGGGATCTACGATGGCAGTACTTC. Translating gives CASSQRRDLRWQYF.

This rearrangement joins TRBV14 to TRBJ2-7, with a weak D call TRBD1 (5 bases). The CDR3 length is 12 residues. Trimming pared 4 bases from V and 6 bases from J, leaving 10 bases between. CDR1 and CDR2 (germline): SGHDN, FVKESK. CDR3 sequence reads: CASSRKGFEQYF. The CDR3 DNA follows: TGTGCCAGCAGCCGAAAGGGGTTCGAGCAGTACTTC.

This clonotype has only a few counts. V is TRBV20-1 and J is TRBJ2-3; D perhaps matches TRBD1 (6 bases). V lost 6 bases, J lost 2 bases, and 15 bases lay in between. Germline V gene data show CDR1 as DFQATT and CDR2 as SNEGSKA (reference sequence). CDR3 length equals 14 residues. CDR3 nucleotide sequence: TGCAGTGCAGGGGGTCCCCGGATCACAGATACGCAGTATTTT. It yields the protein CSAGGPRITDTQYF.

This chain links TRBV4-1 with TRBJ1-1; no clear D. The V and J ends lost 0 bases and 2 bases respectively, with 10 bases between them. CDR1 is MGHRA and CDR2 is YSYEKL in the germline V gene. The CDR3 extends over 15 amino acids. CDR3: CASSQEAGTNTEAFF. CDR3 in DNA: TGCGCCAGCAGCCAAGAAGCAGGCACAAACACTGAAGCTTTCTTT.

This clonotype has just a few counts. The chain is built from TRBV6-5 and TRBJ2-2; either TRBD1 or TRBD2 may fit D (5 bases each). V lost 0 bases and J 6 bases, leaving 8 bases between the germline ends. CDR1 is MNHEY, CDR2 SVGAGI, per germline. This CDR3 region has 14 residues. The CDR3 region is CASSYSGASGELFF. CDR3 coding DNA: TGTGCCAGCAGTTACTCCGGGGCATCCGGGGAGCTGTTTTTT.

The rearrangement joins TRBV4-1 to TRBJ1-1; D call uncertain. The CDR3 extends over 13 amino acids. CDR1 is MGHRA, CDR2 YSYEKL, per germline. Trimming took off 3 bases at V and 5 bases at J, with 10 bases between the two ends. The CDR3 DNA reads TGCGCCAGCAGCCAGAATAGGTGGACTGAAGCTTTCTTT. Amino acids: CASSQNRWTEAFF.

The rearrangement joins TRBV6-5 to TRBJ1-2; the D gene is possibly TRBD1 (5 bases). CDR3 length: 13 amino acids. Trimming shortened V by 5 bases and J by 4 bases, and 11 bases separated the two germline ends. CDR1 is MNHEY and CDR2 is SVGAGI in the germline V gene. The CDR3 protein is CASSGRGFYGYTF. The DNA for the CDR3 is TGTGCCAGCAGTGGACGGGGGTTCTATGGCTACACCTTC.

V gene TRBV4-2 combines with J gene TRBJ2-3; 8 bases match TRBD2. The J segment lost 2 bases and the V segment lost 0 bases, leaving 7 bases of the junction unmatched. Germline V gene lookup returns CDR1 LGHNA and CDR2 YNFKEQ. The CDR3 length is 17 residues. The CDR3 DNA sequence: TGTGCCAGCAGCCAAGATCGACGGGAGGGGGACACAGATACGCAGTATTTT. Its protein product is CASSQDRREGDTDTQYF.

This chain uses TRBV4-2 with TRBJ2-2; possible D gene TRBD1, 5 bases. The CDR3 has 14 amino acids. With 6 bases removed from V and 1 base from J, the gap between germline ends came to 9 bases. Germline CDR1 is LGHNA and CDR2 is YNFKEQ. The CDR3 sequence: CASRDTGNTGELFF. The CDR3 DNA is TGTGCCAGCAGGGATACAGGGAACACCGGGGAGCTGTTTTTT.

The chain employs TRBV12-3 or TRBV12-4 and TRBJ2-5, with D perhaps given as TRBD1 or TRBD2 (7 bases each). This CDR3 spans 15 amino acids. The ends were cut back, 3 bases at V and 0 bases at J, with 11 bases in the middle. The CDR3: CASSFRGGHQETQYF. CDR3 bases: TGTGCCAGCAGTTTCAGGGGGGGACACCAAGAGACCCAGTACTTC.

In nucleotides, the CDR3 is TGTGCCACCAGTGTCGGCCGGGACAGGGGGCTGGATGAGCAGTTCTTC. It is translated as CATSVGRDRGLDEQFF. The genes are TRBV24-1 and TRBJ2-1, with TRBD1 identical over 12 bases. V was pared by 5 bases and J by 8 bases, with 9 bases of the junction left unmatched. Germline CDR1 reads KGHDR; CDR2 reads SFDVKD. The CDR3 extends over 16 amino acids.

This clonotype was observed a few times. The rearrangement joins TRBV20-1 to TRBJ2-4; 8 nucleotides agree with TRBD2. Judging by the DNA end, TRBJ2-7 fits better; the J call may be wrong. The germline V gene encodes CDR1 DFQATT and CDR2 SNEGSKA (reference sequence). CDR3 length: 14 residues. The DNA of the CDR3 is TGCAGTGCTAGAGAGCGGGGGGACCCCTACGAGCAGTACTTC. Translated: CSARERGDPYEQYF.

The V gene is TRBV11-2, the J gene TRBJ1-1; 10 bases are a match to TRBD1. CDR3 length equals 16 residues. CDR1 is SGHAT and CDR2 is FQNNGV in the germline V gene. With 7 bases clipped from V and 3 bases from J, the junction kept 11 bases outside the gene matches. CDR3 nucleotide sequence: TGTGCCAGCACCGCCAGGTGGACAGGGGGGGACACTGAAGCTTTCTTT. It yields the protein CASTARWTGGDTEAFF.

The rearrangement joins TRBV12-3 or TRBV12-4 to TRBJ1-1; D remains ambiguous. V was trimmed by 8 bases and J by 0 bases, leaving 7 bases between them. The CDR3 is 12 amino acids. In DNA, the CDR3 is TGTGCCAGCTGCATCATGAACACTGAAGCTTTCTTT. Translating it yields CASCIMNTEAFF.

The chain has TRBV12-3 or TRBV12-4 and TRBJ1-5, with D unclear. V shed 6 bases and J shed 11 bases, with 20 bases lying between them. The CDR3 is made up of 14 amino acids. The CDR3 spells CASSRTEVQSAQHF. For the CDR3, the DNA is TGTGCCAGCAGCCGAACTGAGGTCCAATCAGCCCAGCATTTT.

This clonotype was picked up a small number of times. The chain couples TRBV5-1 to TRBJ2-2; D remains unclear. V lost 2 bases, J lost 0 bases, and 8 bases lay in between. The CDR3 runs to 15 residues. Germline V lookup: CDR1 SGHRS, CDR2 YFSETQ. CDR3: CASSFTVSNTGELFF. CDR3 coding DNA: TGCGCCAGCAGCTTCACGGTCTCGAACACCGGGGAGCTGTTTTTT.

A few counts support this clonotype. The genes are TRBV27 and TRBJ2-1; tentatively, D is TRBD1 (6 bases). The CDR3 has 14 amino acids. Germline CDR1 MNHEY, CDR2 SMNVEV (reference sequence). The V and J ends lost 6 bases and 8 bases respectively, with 17 bases between them. The DNA for the CDR3 is TGTGCCAGCAGCCTAGAAGGACAGAACCATGAGCAGTTCTTC. This codes for CASSLEGQNHEQFF.

The V and J genes are TRBV6-6 and TRBJ1-2; D unresolved. Deletions cut 7 bases from V and 0 bases from J, with 12 bases between. Germline CDR1 and CDR2: MNHNY and SVGAGI (reference sequence). There are 14 residues in the CDR3. CDR3 residues: CASMDSGTNYGYTF. The CDR3 DNA is TGTGCCAGCATGGATTCGGGGACTAACTATGGCTACACCTTC.

With respect to this clonotype: This may come from a read error, since a much larger clone is one base off. This chain uses TRBV29-1 with TRBJ2-1, with unresolved D. V was trimmed by 2 bases and J by 0 bases, leaving 5 bases between them. Germline loops: CDR1 SQVTM, CDR2 ANQGSEA. The CDR3 loop spans 13 amino acids. The CDR3 sequence is CSVEMSSYNEQFF. The CDR3, as DNA: TGCAGCGTTGAAATGAGCTCCTACAATGAGCAGTTCTTC.

This chain links TRBV29-1 with TRBJ2-3; D gene uncertain. The V and J ends lost 7 bases and 4 bases respectively, with 12 bases between them. The CDR3 runs 12 residues. The germline CDR1 and CDR2 sequences are SQVTM and ANQGSEA. The CDR3 loop is CSANGRPDTQYF. The CDR3 nucleotides read TGCAGCGCCAACGGTAGGCCAGATACGCAGTATTTT.

The V and J genes are TRBV11-2 and TRBJ1-1, with 8 bases identical to TRBD1. CDR3 length: 15 residues. J lost 7 bases, V lost 4 bases, and 11 bases had no gene match. Germline CDR1 SGHAT, CDR2 FQNNGV. CDR3 coding DNA: TGTGCCAGCAGCTCCCGACAGGGGAAGGCGAATGAAGCTTTCTTT. It codes for CASSSRQGKANEAFF.